This TCR beta chain came from a study of cytomegalovirus exposure and HLA in healthy donors. Study information: As released early, the data held roughly 85 million unique TCRs from HLA-typed donors.

Study findings and constraints: In a later analysis, a missense DCLRE1C variant was linked to TCR beta V- and J-gene trimming. Among TCR sequences, most were rare, though some public TCRs appeared in many donors.

As concerns this clone: Its cognate antigen is unknown.

V lost 5 bases and J lost 2; bases outside the gene matches: 6. The germline gives CDR1 SGHNT, CDR2 YYREEE (reference sequence). The CDR3 is 15 residues long. A multiplex PCR was run with 60 Vbeta primers and 13 Jbeta primers. Profiled with immunoSEQ multiplex PCR; TCRdb holds only in-frame clones, not every one. Of approximately 160,000 clones in the sample, 82% are singletons; the top ten hold roughly 1.6%. The rearrangement links TRBV5-4 to TRBJ2-1; 8 positions agree with TRBD2. This TCR was recovered from a girl aged 10 to 17 in good health and CMV-seropositive. Source material: PBMCs. In DNA form, the CDR3 reads TGTGCCAGCAGAATTCTAGCGGGTGCCTACAATGAGCAGTTCTTC. This gives the protein CASRILAGAYNEQFF.